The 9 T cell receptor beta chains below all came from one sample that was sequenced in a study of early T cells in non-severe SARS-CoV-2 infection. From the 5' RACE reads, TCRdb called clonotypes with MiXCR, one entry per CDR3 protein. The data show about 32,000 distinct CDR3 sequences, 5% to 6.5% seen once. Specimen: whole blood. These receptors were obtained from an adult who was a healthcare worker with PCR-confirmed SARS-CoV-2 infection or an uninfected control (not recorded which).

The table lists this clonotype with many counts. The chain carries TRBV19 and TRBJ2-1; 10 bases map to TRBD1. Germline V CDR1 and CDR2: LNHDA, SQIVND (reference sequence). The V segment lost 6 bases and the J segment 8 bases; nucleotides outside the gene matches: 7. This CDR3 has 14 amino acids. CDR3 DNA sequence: TGTGCCAGTAGCCGGGACAGGGGCGGGGATGAGCAGTTCTTC. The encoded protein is CASSRDRGGDEQFF.

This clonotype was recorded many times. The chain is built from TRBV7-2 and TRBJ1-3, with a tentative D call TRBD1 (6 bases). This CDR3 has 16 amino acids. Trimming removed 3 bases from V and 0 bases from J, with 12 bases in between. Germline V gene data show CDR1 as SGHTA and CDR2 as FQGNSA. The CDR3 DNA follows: TGTGCCAGCAGCTTTCTACTAGGGGGCTCTGGAAACACCATATATTTT. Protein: CASSFLLGGSGNTIYF. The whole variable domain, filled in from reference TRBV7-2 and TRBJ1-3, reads GAGVSQSPSNKVTEKGKDVELRCDPISGHTALYWYRQSLGQGLEFLIYFQGNSAPDKSGLPSDRFSAERTGGSVSTLTIQRTQQEDSAVYLCASSFLLGGSGNTIYFGEGSWLTVV.

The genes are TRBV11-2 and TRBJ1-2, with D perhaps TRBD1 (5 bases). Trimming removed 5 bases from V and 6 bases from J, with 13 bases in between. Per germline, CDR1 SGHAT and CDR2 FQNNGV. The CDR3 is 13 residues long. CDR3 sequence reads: CASSATESNGYTF. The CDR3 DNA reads TGTGCCAGCAGCGCGACAGAATCGAATGGCTACACCTTC.

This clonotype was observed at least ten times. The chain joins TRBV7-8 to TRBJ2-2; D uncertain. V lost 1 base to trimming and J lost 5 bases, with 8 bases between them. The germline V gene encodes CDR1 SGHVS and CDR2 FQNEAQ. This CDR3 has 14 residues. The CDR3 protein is CASSLVTVTGELFF. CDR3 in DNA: TGTGCCAGCAGCTTAGTAACAGTTACCGGGGAGCTGTTTTTT.

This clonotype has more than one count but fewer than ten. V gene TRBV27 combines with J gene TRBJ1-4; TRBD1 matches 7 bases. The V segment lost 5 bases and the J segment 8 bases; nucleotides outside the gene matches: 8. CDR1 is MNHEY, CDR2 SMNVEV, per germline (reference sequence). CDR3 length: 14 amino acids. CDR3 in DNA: TGTGCCAGCAGTGGAAACAGGGGTGGAGAAAAACTGTTTTTT. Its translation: CASSGNRGGEKLFF.

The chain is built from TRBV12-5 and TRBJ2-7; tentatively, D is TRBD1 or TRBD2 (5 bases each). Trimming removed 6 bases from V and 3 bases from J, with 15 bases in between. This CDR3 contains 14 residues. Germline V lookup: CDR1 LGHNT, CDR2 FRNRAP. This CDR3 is CASGTQGPGYEQYF. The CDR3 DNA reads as TGTGCTAGTGGAACCCAGGGACCGGGCTACGAGCAGTACTTC.

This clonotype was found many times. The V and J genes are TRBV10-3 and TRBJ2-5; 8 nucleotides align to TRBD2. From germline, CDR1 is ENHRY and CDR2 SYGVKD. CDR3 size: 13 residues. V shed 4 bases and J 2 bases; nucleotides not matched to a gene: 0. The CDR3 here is CAISASGQETQYF. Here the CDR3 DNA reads TGTGCCATCAGTGCTAGCGGGCAAGAGACCCAGTACTTC.

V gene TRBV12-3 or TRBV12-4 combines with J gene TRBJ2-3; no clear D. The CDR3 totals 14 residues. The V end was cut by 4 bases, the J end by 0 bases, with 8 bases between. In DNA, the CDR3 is TGTGCCAGCAGTTCGTCGGCCAGCACAGATACGCAGTATTTT. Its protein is CASSSSASTDTQYF.

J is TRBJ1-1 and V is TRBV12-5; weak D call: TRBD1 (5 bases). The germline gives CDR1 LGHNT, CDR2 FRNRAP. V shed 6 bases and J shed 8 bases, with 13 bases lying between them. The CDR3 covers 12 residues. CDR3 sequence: CASGLGHNEAFF. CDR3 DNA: TGTGCTAGTGGACTCGGACACAACGAAGCTTTCTTT.